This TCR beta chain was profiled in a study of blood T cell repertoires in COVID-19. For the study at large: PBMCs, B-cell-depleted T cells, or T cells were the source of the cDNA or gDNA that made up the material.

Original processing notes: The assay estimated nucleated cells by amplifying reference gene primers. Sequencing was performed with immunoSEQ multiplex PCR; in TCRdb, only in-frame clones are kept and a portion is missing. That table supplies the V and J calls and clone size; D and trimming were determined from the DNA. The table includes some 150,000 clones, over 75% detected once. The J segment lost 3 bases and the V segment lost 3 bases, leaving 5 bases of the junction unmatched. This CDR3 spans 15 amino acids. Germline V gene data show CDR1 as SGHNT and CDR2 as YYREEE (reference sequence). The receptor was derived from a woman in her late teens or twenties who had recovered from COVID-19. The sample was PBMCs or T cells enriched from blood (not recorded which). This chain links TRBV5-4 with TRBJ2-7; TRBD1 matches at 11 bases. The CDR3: CASSSRDRGSYEQYF. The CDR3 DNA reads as TGTGCCAGCAGCTCGAGGGACAGGGGGAGCTACGAGCAGTACTTC.